The source of this TCR beta chain is a study of Graves' ophthalmopathy and Graves' hyperthyroidism. For the study at large: Peripheral blood was gathered at the point of initial diagnosis, before any treatment started.

Trimming removed 8 bases from V and 0 bases from J, with 25 bases in between. Germline V gene data show CDR1 as SGHAT and CDR2 as FQDESV (reference sequence). The CDR3 consists of 18 residues. Among the hyperthyroidism patients, all were newly diagnosed, aged 18 to 65, with under 2 months' duration. This clonotype appeared many times. The authors amplified TCR beta CDR3 regions from RNA transcripts. First-round RT-PCR used HTBI primers; second-round multiplex PCR followed. TCRdb reanalysed the multiplex PCR reads using MiXCR and keeps one entry per CDR3 protein. The data show hundreds of thousands of distinct CDR3 sequences, with around a fifth seen just once and around 3% held by the top ten.

The chain recombines TRBV11-1 with TRBJ1-1; TRBD1 might be the D (6 bases). The sequence came from a woman in her late teens or twenties with stable Graves' hyperthyroidism. The sample was peripheral blood. CDR3 DNA sequence: TGTGCCAGCTCCGCGCCGACAGGTCAGCAGGTGATGAACACTGAAGCTTTCTTT. Protein product: CASSAPTGQQVMNTEAFF.